This T cell receptor (beta chain) emerged from a study of T cells in Graves' hyperthyroidism and ophthalmopathy. General study findings and limits: Among clonotypes expanded in thyroid above 0.001, most were also found in blood.

RNA transcripts were the template for amplifying TCR beta CDR3 regions. A set of HTBI primers served as the primers for a first-round RT-PCR of the TCR CDR3. MiXCR, run by TCRdb on the multiplex PCR reads, gives a single entry per CDR3 protein. The sample has approximately 400,000 distinct CDR3 sequences, about a sixth seen once. Those with hyperthyroidism were 18 to 65 years old, newly diagnosed, and ill for under 2 months. Clinicians diagnosed patients from clinical symptoms, serum thyroxine and TRAb, thyroid ultrasound and orbital computed tomography. Worth noting for this clonotype: Its antigen is not identified.

The sample comprised blood. The TCR was taken from a young woman with Graves' hyperthyroidism.

The CDR3 coding sequence is TGTGCCAGCAGCTTAACAGGGGGGGTTTACGAGACCCAGTACTTC. Translating gives CASSLTGGVYETQYF. The chain has TRBV7-3 and TRBJ2-5; maybe TRBD2 (7 bases). There are 15 residues in the CDR3. V lost 0 bases, J lost 5 bases, and 13 bases lay in between. CDR1 and CDR2 (germline): SGHTA, FQGTGA.